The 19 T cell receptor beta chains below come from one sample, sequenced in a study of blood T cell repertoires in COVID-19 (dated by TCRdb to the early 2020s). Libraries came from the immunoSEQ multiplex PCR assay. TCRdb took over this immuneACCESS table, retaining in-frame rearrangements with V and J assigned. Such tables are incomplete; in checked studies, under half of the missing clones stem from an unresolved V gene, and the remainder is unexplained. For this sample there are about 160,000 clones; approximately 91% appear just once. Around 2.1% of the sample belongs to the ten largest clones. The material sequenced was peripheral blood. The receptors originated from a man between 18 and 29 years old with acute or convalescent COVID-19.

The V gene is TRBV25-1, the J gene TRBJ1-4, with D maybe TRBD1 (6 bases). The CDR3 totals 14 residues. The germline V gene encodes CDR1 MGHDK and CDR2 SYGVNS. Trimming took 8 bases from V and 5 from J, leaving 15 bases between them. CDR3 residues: CASRPQGVNEKLFF. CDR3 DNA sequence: TGTGCCAGCCGGCCACAGGGAGTGAATGAAAAACTGTTTTTT.

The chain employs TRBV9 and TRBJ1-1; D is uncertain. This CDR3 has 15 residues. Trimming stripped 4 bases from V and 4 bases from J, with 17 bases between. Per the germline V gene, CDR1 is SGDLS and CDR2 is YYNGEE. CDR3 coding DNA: TGTGCCAGCAGCCGGCTCCCCGAGAGGAGCACTGAAGCTTTCTTT. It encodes CASSRLPERSTEAFF.

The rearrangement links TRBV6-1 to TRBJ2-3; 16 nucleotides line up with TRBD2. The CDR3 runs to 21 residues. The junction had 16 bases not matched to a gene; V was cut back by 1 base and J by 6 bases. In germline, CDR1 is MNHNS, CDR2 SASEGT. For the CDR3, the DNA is TGTGCCAGCAGTGAAGTCCCGCCGGGACTAGCGGGAGGGACCAGGAGGGATACGCAGTATTTT. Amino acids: CASSEVPPGLAGGTRRDTQYF.

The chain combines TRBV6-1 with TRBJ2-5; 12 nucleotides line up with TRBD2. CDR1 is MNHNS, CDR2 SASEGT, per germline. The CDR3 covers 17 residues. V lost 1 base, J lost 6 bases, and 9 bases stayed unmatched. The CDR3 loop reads CASSEGLAGASGQTQYF. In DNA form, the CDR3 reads TGTGCCAGCAGTGAAGGACTAGCGGGAGCCTCAGGGCAGACCCAGTACTTC.

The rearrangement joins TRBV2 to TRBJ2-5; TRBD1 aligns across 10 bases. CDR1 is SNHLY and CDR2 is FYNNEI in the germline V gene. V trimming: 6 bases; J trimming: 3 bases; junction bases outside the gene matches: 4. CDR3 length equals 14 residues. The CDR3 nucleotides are TGTGCCAGCAGGTCCGGGACAGGGGAAGAGACCCAGTACTTC. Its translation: CASRSGTGEETQYF.

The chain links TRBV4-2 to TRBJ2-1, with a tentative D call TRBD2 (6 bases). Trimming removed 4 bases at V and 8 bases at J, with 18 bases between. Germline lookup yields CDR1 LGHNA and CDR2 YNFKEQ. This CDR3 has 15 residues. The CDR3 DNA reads TGTGCCAGCAGCCCCAGGGAGGTAGAAGTCCATGAGCAGTTCTTC. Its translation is CASSPREVEVHEQFF.

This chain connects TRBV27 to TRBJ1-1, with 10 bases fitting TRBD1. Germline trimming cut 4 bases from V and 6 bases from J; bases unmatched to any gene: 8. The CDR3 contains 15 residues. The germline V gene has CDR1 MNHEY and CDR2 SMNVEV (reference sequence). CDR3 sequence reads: CASSYTTGGYPEAFF. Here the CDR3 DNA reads TGTGCCAGCAGTTATACGACAGGGGGCTATCCTGAAGCTTTCTTT.

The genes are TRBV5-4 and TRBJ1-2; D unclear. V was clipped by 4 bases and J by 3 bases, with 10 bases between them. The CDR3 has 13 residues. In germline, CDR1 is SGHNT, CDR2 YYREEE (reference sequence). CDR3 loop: CASSIRTDYGYTF. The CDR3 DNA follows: TGTGCCAGCAGCATTCGAACAGACTATGGCTACACCTTC.

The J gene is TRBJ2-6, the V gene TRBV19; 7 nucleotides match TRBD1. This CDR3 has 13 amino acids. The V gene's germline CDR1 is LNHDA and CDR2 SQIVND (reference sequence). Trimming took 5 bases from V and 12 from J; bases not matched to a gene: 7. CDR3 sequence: CASSPGQRSVLTF. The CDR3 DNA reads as TGTGCCAGTAGTCCGGGACAGAGGTCCGTCCTGACTTTC.

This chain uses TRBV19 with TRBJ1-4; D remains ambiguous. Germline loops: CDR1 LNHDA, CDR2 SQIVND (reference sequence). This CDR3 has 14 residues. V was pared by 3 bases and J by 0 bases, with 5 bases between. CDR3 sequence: CASSIPPTNEKLFF. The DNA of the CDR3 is TGTGCCAGTAGTATCCCTCCAACTAATGAAAAACTGTTTTTT.

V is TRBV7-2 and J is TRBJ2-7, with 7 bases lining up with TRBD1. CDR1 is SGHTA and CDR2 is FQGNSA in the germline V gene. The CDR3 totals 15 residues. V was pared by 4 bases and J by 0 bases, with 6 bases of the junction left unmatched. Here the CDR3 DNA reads TGTGCCAGCAGCTCGCGGACAGGTAGCTCCTACGAGCAGTACTTC. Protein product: CASSSRTGSSYEQYF.

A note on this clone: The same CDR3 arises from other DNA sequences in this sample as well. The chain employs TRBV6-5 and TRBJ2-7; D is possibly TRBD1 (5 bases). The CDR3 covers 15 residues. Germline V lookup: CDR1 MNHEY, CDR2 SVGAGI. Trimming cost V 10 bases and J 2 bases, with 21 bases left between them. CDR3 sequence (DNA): TGTGCCACGTCAGCCACAGGCGGAATAACCTACGAGCAGTACTTC. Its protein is CATSATGGITYEQYF.

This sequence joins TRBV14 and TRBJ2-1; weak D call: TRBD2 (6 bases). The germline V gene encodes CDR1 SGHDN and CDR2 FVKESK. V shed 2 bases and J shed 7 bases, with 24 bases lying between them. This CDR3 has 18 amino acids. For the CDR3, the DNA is TGTGCCAGCAGCCAATTTCAATTTTCGTGGAGCCGGGGGAATGAGCAGTTCTTC. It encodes CASSQFQFSWSRGNEQFF.

The CDR3 DNA is TGTGCCAGCAGCTTAACGACAGGCCCTTCCTACGAGCAGTACTTC. It translates to CASSLTTGPSYEQYF. This chain connects TRBV7-2 to TRBJ2-7, with TRBD1 as a possible D gene (6 bases). V was clipped by 2 bases and J by 1 base, with 12 bases between them. Germline V gene sequence: CDR1 SGHTA, CDR2 FQGNSA. There are 15 residues in the CDR3.

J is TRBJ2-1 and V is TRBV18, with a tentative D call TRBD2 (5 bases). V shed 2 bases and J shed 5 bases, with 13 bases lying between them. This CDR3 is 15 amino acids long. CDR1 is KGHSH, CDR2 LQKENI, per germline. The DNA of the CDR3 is TGTGCCAGCTCACCAGGTGGCGGGCAGCACAATGAGCAGTTCTTC. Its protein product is CASSPGGGQHNEQFF. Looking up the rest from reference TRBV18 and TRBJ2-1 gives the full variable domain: NAGVMQNPRHLVRRRGQEARLRCSPMKGHSHVYWYRQLPEEGLKFMVYLQKENIIDESGMPKERFSAEFPKEGPSILRIQQVVRGDSAAYFCASSPGGGQHNEQFFGPGTRLTVL.

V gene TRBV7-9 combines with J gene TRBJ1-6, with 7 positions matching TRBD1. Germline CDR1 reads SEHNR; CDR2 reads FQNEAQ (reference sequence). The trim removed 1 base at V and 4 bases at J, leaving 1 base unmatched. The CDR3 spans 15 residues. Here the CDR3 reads CASSLETGYNSPLHF. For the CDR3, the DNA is TGTGCCAGCAGCTTAGAGACAGGGTATAATTCACCCCTCCACTTT.

CDR3 nucleotide sequence: TGTGCCAGCAGCTTGTATCGCGGGACGGAGACCCAGTACTTC. It encodes CASSLYRGTETQYF. The J gene is TRBJ2-5, the V gene TRBV5-8; the D gene is possibly TRBD2 (6 bases). The CDR3 sequence is 14 residues long. V lost 1 base to trimming and J lost 5 bases, with 12 bases between them. Germline V lookup: CDR1 SGHTS, CDR2 YDEGEE. Combining the CDR3 with reference TRBV5-8 and TRBJ2-5 gives the whole variable domain EAGVTQSPTHLIKTRGQQATLRCSPISGHTSVYWYQQALGLGLQFLLWYDEGEERNRGNFPPRFSGRQFPNYSSELNVNALELEDSALYLCASSLYRGTETQYFGPGTRLLVL.

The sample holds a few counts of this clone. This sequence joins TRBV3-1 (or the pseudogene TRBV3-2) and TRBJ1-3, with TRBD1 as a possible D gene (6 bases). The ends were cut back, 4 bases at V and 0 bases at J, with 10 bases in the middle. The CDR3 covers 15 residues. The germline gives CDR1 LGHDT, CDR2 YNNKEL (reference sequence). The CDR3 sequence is CASSPRGFSGNTIYF. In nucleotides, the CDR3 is TGTGCCAGCAGCCCCAGGGGTTTCTCTGGAAACACCATATATTTT.

The chain's CDR3 is CASSVFQGTYGYTF. The CDR3 bases are TGCGCCAGCAGCGTATTCCAGGGAACCTATGGCTACACCTTC. V is TRBV5-1 and J is TRBJ1-2; D perhaps matches TRBD1 (5 bases). There are 14 residues in the CDR3. V lost 4 bases to trimming and J lost 4 bases, with 14 bases between them. CDR1 and CDR2 (germline): SGHRS, YFSETQ.